This is a list of T cell receptor beta chains from one sample in a study. Data came from immunoSEQ multiplex PCR; TCRdb stores just in-frame clones and leaves some out. The table lists tens of thousands of clones, 90% to 95% of them singletons, with 9.5% to 12% in the top ten. Sequencing input: PBMCs. The receptor set was obtained from a man aged 35-49 years with rheumatoid arthritis. CDR3s include the opening cysteine and the closing phenylalanine or tryptophan. A D gene is named only where the DNA matches it firmly. Size tells how often a clone was seen (once, few, many) or the class of an expanded clone, and some rows leave it out.

v_call	clone_size	d_call	j_call	cdr3_nt	cdr3_aa
TRBV2	.	.	TRBJ1-2	TGTGCCAGCAGCGGGGGACCAGAATGGGATGGCTACACCTTC	CASSGGPEWDGYTF
TRBV28	once	.	TRBJ2-1	TGTGCCAGCAGTCTCGGGTCGGAGATTTACAATGAGCAGTTCTTC	CASSLGSEIYNEQFF
TRBV3-1/TRBV3-2	.	.	TRBJ2-6	TGTGCCAGCAGCGAGATAGGGGCCCTGGGGGCCAACGTCCTGACTTTC	CASSEIGALGANVLTF
TRBV11-3	.	TRBD1	TRBJ2-5	TGTGCCAGCAGCGGAAGACAGGGGCCAGAGACCCAGTACTTC	CASSGRQGPETQYF
TRBV6-5	.	TRBD1	TRBJ1-2	TGTGCCAGCAGTCGACAGGGGGCGACGGATGGCTACACCTTC	CASSRQGATDGYTF
TRBV18	.	.	TRBJ1-3	TGTGCCAGCTCACCGACCGCTCTTCAGGGGAGCTCTGGAAACACCATATATTTT	CASSPTALQGSSGNTIYF
TRBV5-1	.	.	TRBJ2-5	TGCGCCAGCAGCTTCGACAGTAAAGAAACCCAGTACTTC	CASSFDSKETQYF
TRBV19	.	.	TRBJ2-4	TGTGCCAGTAGGGAAGGGCCCAAAAACATTCAGTACTTC	CASREGPKNIQYF
TRBV27	.	.	TRBJ2-7	TGTGCCAGCAGTTACGCCGGGGCAGGGACCTACGAGCAGTACTTC	CASSYAGAGTYEQYF
TRBV4-1	once	.	TRBJ2-2	TGCGCCAGCAGCCACCTTGTGTTCGGGGAGCTGTTTTTT	CASSHLVFGELFF
TRBV5-1	once	.	TRBJ1-1	TGCGCCAGCAGCTCGGACCGGGGGCTGAACACTGAAGCTTTCTTT	CASSSDRGLNTEAFF
TRBV7-2	.	.	TRBJ2-2	TGTGCCAGCAGACCGGACAGAGTCACCGGGGAGCTGTTTTTT	CASRPDRVTGELFF
TRBV18	.	.	TRBJ1-1	TGTGCCAGCTCATCACAGGGTCGGACTGAAGCTTTCTTT	CASSSQGRTEAFF
TRBV4-2	.	.	TRBJ2-5	TGTGCCAGCAGCCAAGAGGGTACAGTGCAAGAGACCCAGTACTTC	CASSQEGTVQETQYF
TRBV19	.	TRBD2	TRBJ2-1	TGTGCCAGTAAGCTAGCGGGAGTCTCCAATGAGCAGTTCTTC	CASKLAGVSNEQFF
TRBV18	.	.	TRBJ2-2	TGTGCCAGCTCGTCCCCTGGGAGTACCGGGGAGCTGTTTTTT	CASSSPGSTGELFF
TRBV7-2	.	TRBD2	TRBJ2-3	TGTGCCAGCCGGCGGGGGAGTAGCACAGATACGCAGTATTTT	CASRRGSSTDTQYF
TRBV25-1	.	.	TRBJ2-2	TGTGCCAGCAGTGAGCAACATAGGACGGGGAACACCGGGGAGCTGTTTTTT	CASSEQHRTGNTGELFF
TRBV20-1	.	.	TRBJ2-7	TGCAGTGCTAGTTCGCGTCGACCGGGGACATCTAGCTCCTACGAGCAGTACTTC	CSASSRRPGTSSSYEQYF
TRBV7-3	.	.	TRBJ2-2	TGTGCCAGCAGCCAACTAGACCCCACGTCGGCCGGGGAGCTGTTTTTT	CASSQLDPTSAGELFF
TRBV4-1	.	TRBD1	TRBJ2-2	TGCGCCAGCAGCCTCCATTCAGGGGGCACGGGGGAGCTGTTTTTT	CASSLHSGGTGELFF
TRBV30	.	.	TRBJ2-7	TGTGCCTGGAGTGTACTGGGGGTATCCGAGCAGTACTTC	CAWSVLGVSEQYF
TRBV6-6	.	.	TRBJ2-7	TGTGCCAGCAGTTACGCGAGGGACGAGCAGTACTTC	CASSYARDEQYF
TRBV23-1	.	.	TRBJ2-2	TGCGCCAGCAGTCAAATTCCATATCCGAACACCGGGGAGCTGTTTTTT	CASSQIPYPNTGELFF
TRBV6-2/TRBV6-3	.	TRBD2	TRBJ2-1	TGTGCCAGCAGTTCTCCTTCGACTAGCGGGAGGACCAAGAAATACAATGAGCAGTTCTTC	CASSSPSTSGRTKKYNEQFF
TRBV28	.	TRBD2	TRBJ2-1	TGTGCCAGCAGTACGTCACTAGCGGGGAGTGGGGGGTGGAATGAGCAGTTCTTC	CASSTSLAGSGGWNEQFF
TRBV19	.	TRBD2	TRBJ2-1	TGTGCCAGTAGTATAGATCAAGCGAGCGGGAGTGAGCAGTTCTTC	CASSIDQASGSEQFF
TRBV19	.	.	TRBJ2-7	TGTGCCAGTAGGGACAGAGGAATTCGAGGGGAGCAGTACTTC	CASRDRGIRGEQYF
TRBV2	.	.	TRBJ1-2	TGTGCCAGCAGTGAATCCCGAGAGGGCGACTATGGCTACACCTTC	CASSESREGDYGYTF
TRBV9	.	.	TRBJ1-1	TGTGCCAGCCGTGGGATTGGGGCCACTGAAGCTTTCTTT	CASRGIGATEAFF
TRBV30	few	.	TRBJ1-1	TGTGCCTGCACCCTGGACAGGAACACTGAAGCTTTCTTT	CACTLDRNTEAFF
TRBV3-1/TRBV3-2	.	TRBD1	TRBJ2-3	TGTGCCAGCAGCCCGAACAGGGGCTCAGATACGCAGTATTTT	CASSPNRGSDTQYF
TRBV3-1/TRBV3-2	few	.	TRBJ2-2	TGTGCCAGCAGCCGCTTGGGCTCAAAGAACACCGGGGAGCTGTTTTTT	CASSRLGSKNTGELFF
TRBV9	.	.	TRBJ1-1	TGTGCCAGCAGCGTAGGGACGGGGCCCGAGGAAGCTTTCTTT	CASSVGTGPEEAFF
TRBV14	.	.	TRBJ1-1	TGTGCCAGCAGCCAAGATCTAGGTTCAGGAAGGGCTGAAGCTTTCTTT	CASSQDLGSGRAEAFF
TRBV27	.	.	TRBJ1-1	TGTGCCAGCAGTTTAAGTTTAGGGGCCACTGAAGCTTTCTTT	CASSLSLGATEAFF
TRBV27	.	.	TRBJ1-1	TGTGCCAGCAGTACCCCGGGACAGAACACTGAAGCTTTCTTT	CASSTPGQNTEAFF
TRBV9	.	.	TRBJ2-1	TGTGCCAGCAGCGTAGCGGGTGAGCAGTTCTTC	CASSVAGEQFF
TRBV7-3	.	.	TRBJ1-1	TGTGCCAGCAGCCCCGACCCAAGGCGGGGGAACACTGAAGCTTTCTTT	CASSPDPRRGNTEAFF
TRBV25-1	.	TRBD1	TRBJ2-2	TGTGCCAGCAGTCAACGCTACTGGGGGACAGATTTGACCGGGGAGCTGTTTTTT	CASSQRYWGTDLTGELFF
TRBV3-1/TRBV3-2	.	.	TRBJ2-1	TGTGCCAGCAGCCAAGAGTTCATCAGACCCAATGAGCAGTTCTTC	CASSQEFIRPNEQFF
TRBV25-1	.	.	TRBJ1-1	TGTGCCAGCAGTGGTTGGGGCACGCTTGAAGCTTTCTTT	CASSGWGTLEAFF
TRBV13	medium-sized	TRBD1	TRBJ1-1	TGTGCCAGCAGCCTCGACAGGGGTTCGGACACTGAAGCTTTCTTT	CASSLDRGSDTEAFF
TRBV7-2	.	TRBD2	TRBJ2-3	TGTGCCAGCAGCTACAGGACTAGCGGGGCCCGTAGCACAGATACGCAGTATTTT	CASSYRTSGARSTDTQYF
TRBV19	.	.	TRBJ2-1	TGTGCCAGTAGTTCCAGGGACATAAGCTCCTACAATGAGCAGTTCTTC	CASSSRDISSYNEQFF
TRBV2	few	TRBD1	TRBJ2-2	TGTGCCAGCAGCGACAGGGGCCGAGTCACCGGGGAGCTGTTTTTT	CASSDRGRVTGELFF
TRBV9	once	.	TRBJ1-2	TGTGCCAGCAGCGTAGCGGGGGGCGACTATGGCTACACCTTC	CASSVAGGDYGYTF
TRBV7-2	.	.	TRBJ2-1	TGTGCCAGCAGCTTAGATCAGAGAGCTAATGAGCAGTTCTTC	CASSLDQRANEQFF
TRBV7-8	.	.	TRBJ1-1	TGTGCCAGCAGCCCCCGCTTATGGACTGAAGCTTTCTTT	CASSPRLWTEAFF
TRBV19	.	.	TRBJ1-1	TGTGCCAGTAGTATAGAAATAAGTTCGAACACTGAAGCTTTCTTT	CASSIEISSNTEAFF
TRBV7-9	.	.	TRBJ1-6	TGTGCCAGCAGCTTAGAGCGCAGGGGAGATTCACCCCTCCACTTT	CASSLERRGDSPLHF